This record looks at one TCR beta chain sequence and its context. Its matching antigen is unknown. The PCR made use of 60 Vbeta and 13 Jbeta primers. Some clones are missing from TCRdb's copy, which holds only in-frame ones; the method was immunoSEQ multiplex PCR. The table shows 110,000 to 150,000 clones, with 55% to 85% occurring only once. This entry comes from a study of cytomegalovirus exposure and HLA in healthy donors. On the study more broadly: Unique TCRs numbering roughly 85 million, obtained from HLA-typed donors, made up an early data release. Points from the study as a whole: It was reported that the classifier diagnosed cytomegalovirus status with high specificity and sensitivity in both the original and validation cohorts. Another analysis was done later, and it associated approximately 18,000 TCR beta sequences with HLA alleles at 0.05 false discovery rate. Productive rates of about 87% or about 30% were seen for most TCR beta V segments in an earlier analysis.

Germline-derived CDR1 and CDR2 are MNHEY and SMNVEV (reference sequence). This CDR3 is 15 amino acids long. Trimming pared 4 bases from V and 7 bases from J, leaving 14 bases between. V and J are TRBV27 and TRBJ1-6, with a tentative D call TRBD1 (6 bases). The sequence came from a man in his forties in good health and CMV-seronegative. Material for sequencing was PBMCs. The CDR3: CASSSIRDTNSPLHF. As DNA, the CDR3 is TGTGCCAGCAGTTCCATCCGGGACACCAATTCACCCCTCCACTTT.